This T cell receptor (beta chain) appears in the sequencing data of a study of shared clonotypes between healthy human individuals (dated by TCRdb to the early 2020s). Notes on the research overall: Three men and two women, aged 18 to 49 years, made up the cohort. To estimate repertoire size and how much clonotype sharing occurs between individuals, the study deeply sequenced the blood TCR repertoires of roughly 5 healthy adults. For each donor, CD4 naive and CD4 memory were each run on three plates, CD8 naive on two plates, and CD8 memory on one plate. Leukapheresis yielded between about 0.9 and 8.9 billion PBMCs per donor. Libraries were prepared and TCR repertoires were sequenced by different laboratories using diverse techniques, in order to increase sequencing depth and limit assay-specific biases.

CDR1 and CDR2, per the germline V gene, are MNHEY and SVGAGI. Including cysteine and phenylalanine, the CDR3 has 15 amino acids. CDR3 DNA only is kept here, 45 bases in frame from base 1. The germline V and J ends show losses of 6 bases and 1 base respectively, and no gene match explains 3 bases of the junction. Using the deep immunoSEQ assay, multiplex PCR amplified TCR CDR3 regions from genomic DNA. Extracted genomic DNA from each cell subset was spread evenly across all wells of several immunoSEQ 96-well plates, with each plate serving as a replicate. Each replicate PCR for sorted subsets received around 210 ng genomic DNA, equal to roughly 30,000 T cell genomes. The purified libraries were quantified using a Qubit 3.0 fluorometer, sized with a Bioanalyzer 2100, and then quantified again using the KAPA Library Quantification kit. Every immunoSEQ 96-well plate was sequenced on a separate single-read 150-cycle Illumina NextSeq 550 flow cell. Per the authors' processing: Because the immunoSEQ output held only junctional sequences and lacked quality scores, the filtering could not match the filtering applied to full-length reads. To assign V/J genes and CDR3, sequences were annotated against IMGT germline references using PyIR, a Python wrapper for IgBLAST v1.9. Reads with weak V/J assignments (E-value above 1e-6), missing CDR3, stop codons, out-of-frame junctions, or ambiguous translated residues were removed. V3J clonotypes were defined by identical inferred V gene, J gene, and CDR3 amino acid sequence. Percentage overlap between repertoires was calculated by dividing the number of shared unique clonotypes by the size of the smaller repertoire. Richness of each repertoire was evaluated using RTK rarefaction, the Chao1 estimator, and Recon v2.1 estimates of unobserved clonotypes. Generation probabilities for all TCRbeta clonotypes obtained by the gDNA method from a handful of donors were computed using OLGA. TCRdb re-hosts the immuneACCESS table, in-frame sequences only. Its copies lack some clones; in the studies checked, an unresolved V gene accounts for under half of them, and the cause for the rest is not known. D and trimming come from the DNA, and the V and J calls and clone size come from that table. The sample data list about 1.1 million clones, and roughly 77% of these were observed just once. Of the sample, 0.7% to 0.95% is held by the ten largest clones.

A word on this clone: The clone's antigen remains unknown. No per-base quality is available; no much larger clone lies one base away.

Broad study findings and their caveats: Pairwise subsampling indicated that sequencing depth was expected to affect the degree of clonotype sharing among donors. Compared with non-shared clonotypes, clonotypes shared by all four sorted-subset donors had higher generation probabilities. Larger estimated clonotype richness was generally found for naive subsets than for memory subsets. Because the study included only a small number of donors, the genetic and exposure-history diversity represented was limited. Sampling was restricted to blood, and TCR repertoires in tissues likely differ from the TCR repertoires found in blood. Roughly 5% of naive CD4, more than 3% of naive CD8, around 2.3% of memory CD4, and 0.35% to 0.5% of memory CD8 clonotypes were shared across several donors. Even with the large sequencing depth, rarefaction of the sorted-subset datasets indicated that sequencing was incomplete.

Healthy HIV-negative adults with no recently reported acute infections or vaccinations were included as donors. Every donor was a Caucasian adult residing in Nashville, Tennessee, USA. CD4+ T cells were enriched by magnetic negative selection, after which naive cells were positively selected on CD45RA and the negative fraction was taken as the memory subset. After blood collection by leukapheresis, PBMCs were isolated using Ficoll-Histopaque density gradient centrifugation and then cryopreserved in the vapor phase of liquid nitrogen. Purity and quantity of every magnetically sorted T cell population were checked by analytical flow cytometry. Genomic DNA was isolated from each sorted fraction and quantified by UV absorbance on a Nanodrop 2000c.

The sequenced sample was memory CD4+ T cells from PBMCs. The meaning of the sample's cell subset or site label: CD45RA-negative fraction. This receptor chain uses TRBV6-5 and TRBJ2-2; 9 bases in the middle match TRBD1. This sequence originates from a man between 18 and 29 years old in good health. Some clones in this sample may be carry-over from other donors' samples. The CDR3 in this case is CASSWTGVNTGELFF. The sequenced DNA is TGTGCCAGCAGCTGGACAGGGGTGAACACCGGGGAGCTGTTTTTT.